The 29 T cell receptor beta chains reported below all come from one sample, sequenced in a study of blood T cell repertoires in COVID-19. Method: immunoSEQ multiplex PCR; TCRdb's copy keeps in-frame clones and lacks some. Of 120,000 or so clones in the sample, around 78% were seen once. The sample was peripheral blood. These receptors were obtained from a man aged 70 or older with acute or convalescent COVID-19.

A few counts support this clone. The J gene is TRBJ2-7, the V gene TRBV5-4, with 9 nucleotides matching TRBD1. Germline V gene lookup returns CDR1 SGHNT and CDR2 YYREEE (reference sequence). The CDR3 length is 15 residues. The V gene end was trimmed by 4 bases and the J gene end by 6 bases; junction bases not matched to a gene: 11. This chain's CDR3 is CASSPRRDRVAEQYF. In nucleotides, the CDR3 is TGTGCCAGCAGCCCGAGACGGGACAGGGTGGCCGAGCAGTACTTC.

V gene TRBV7-7 combines with J gene TRBJ2-2; D is unresolved. This CDR3 is 15 amino acids long. Germline V lookup: CDR1 SSHAT, CDR2 FNYEAQ (reference sequence). The ends were cut back, 1 base at V and 3 bases at J, with 9 bases in the middle. CDR3 amino acids: CASSLVSQDTGELFF. CDR3 bases: TGTGCCAGCAGCTTAGTTTCGCAGGACACCGGGGAGCTGTTTTTT.

The chain is built from TRBV13 and TRBJ2-1, with 10 bases lining up with TRBD1. V shed 5 bases and J 7 bases; nucleotides not matched to a gene: 11. CDR3 length: 16 residues. The germline CDR1 and CDR2 sequences are PRHDT and FYEKMQ (reference sequence). The CDR3 spells CASSPGTGAFWNEQFF. As DNA, the CDR3 is TGTGCCAGCAGCCCTGGGACAGGGGCCTTTTGGAATGAGCAGTTCTTC.

The rearrangement uses TRBV7-2 and TRBJ1-2; 8 positions match TRBD1. J gave up 6 bases and V 1 base, and 13 bases lay outside the gene matches. Germline V gene sequence: CDR1 SGHTA, CDR2 FQGNSA. The CDR3 has 17 residues. The CDR3 loop reads CASSLGGQQGAGDGYTF. The DNA for the CDR3 is TGTGCCAGCAGCTTAGGAGGCCAGCAGGGGGCGGGGGATGGCTACACCTTC.

This clone came up once. The rearrangement links TRBV6-1 to TRBJ1-1; no reliable D call. Trimming took off 2 bases at V and 6 bases at J, with 13 bases between the two ends. CDR1 is MNHNS and CDR2 is SASEGT in the germline V gene. The CDR3 is made up of 14 amino acids. CDR3 coding DNA: TGTGCCAGCAGTGAACGGTTTAGCGAGGCTGAAGCTTTCTTT. It is translated as CASSERFSEAEAFF.

V and J are TRBV5-1 and TRBJ1-2; 7 bases match TRBD1. Germline-derived CDR1 and CDR2 are SGHRS and YFSETQ. The CDR3 runs to 14 residues. Trimming cost V 0 bases and J 5 bases; bases outside gene matches: 4. CDR3 bases: TGCGCCAGCAGCTTGGATCAGGGGGGATATGGCTACACCTTC. Translating it yields CASSLDQGGYGYTF.

This chain links TRBV11-2 with TRBJ1-5, with D possibly being TRBD1 (5 bases). Deletions cut 3 bases from V and 5 bases from J, with 8 bases between. Germline V gene sequence: CDR1 SGHAT, CDR2 FQNNGV. CDR3 length equals 13 residues. This chain's CDR3 is CASSFGGDQPQHF. The CDR3 bases are TGTGCCAGCAGCTTCGGGGGGGATCAGCCCCAGCATTTT.

Notes on this clone: One junction end does not reproduce the germline sequence, and a read error may be involved. The chain uses TRBV20-1 and TRBJ1-4; D may be TRBD1 (5 bases). The CDR3 runs 11 residues. The germline V gene encodes CDR1 DFQATT and CDR2 SNEGSKA (reference sequence). DNA for the CDR3: TGTTCAGGGTCAACTAATGAAAAACTGTTTTTT. The encoded protein is CSGSTNEKLFF.

The J gene is TRBJ1-6, the V gene TRBV3-1 (or the pseudogene TRBV3-2); D remains ambiguous. This CDR3 has 14 residues. Germline V CDR1 and CDR2: LGHDT, YNNKEL (reference sequence). Trimming took off 0 bases at V and 7 bases at J, with 7 bases between the two ends. CDR3 region: CASSQDIRNSPLHF. Written as DNA, the CDR3 is TGTGCCAGCAGCCAAGATATCCGGAATTCACCCCTCCACTTT.

The chain recombines TRBV7-8 with TRBJ2-6; perhaps TRBD1 as D (6 bases). V was cut by 1 base and J by 0 bases, with 16 bases left in between. Looked up from germline, CDR1 is SGHVS and CDR2 is FQNEAQ. This CDR3 is 19 amino acids long. The CDR3 bases are TGTGCCAGCAGCTTAGTGCGTTACAGGGCCAACTCTGGGGCCAACGTCCTGACTTTC. Translating gives CASSLVRYRANSGANVLTF. The full variable domain, its missing parts supplied by reference TRBV7-8 and TRBJ2-6, is GAGVSQSPRYKVAKRGQDVALRCDPISGHVSLFWYQQALGQGPEFLTYFQNEAQLDKSGLPSDRFFAERPEGSVSTLKIQRTQQEDSAVYLCASSLVRYRANSGANVLTFGAGSRLTVL.

This chain connects TRBV30 to TRBJ1-1; TRBD1 might be the D (5 bases). CDR3 size: 11 residues. Germline CDR1 GTSNPN, CDR2 SVGIG (reference sequence). V gave up 4 bases and J gave up 9 bases, with 12 bases separating them. The CDR3 region is CAWTIQVKAFF. In DNA, the CDR3 is TGTGCCTGGACTATACAGGTTAAAGCTTTCTTT.

The chain employs TRBV7-2 and TRBJ2-5; 7 bases are a match to TRBD1. Germline values: CDR1 SGHTA, CDR2 FQGNSA. With 5 bases clipped from V and 5 bases from J, the junction kept 5 bases outside the gene matches. This CDR3 is built from 13 residues. DNA for the CDR3: TGTGCCAGCAGCATCAACAGGGGTGAGACCCAGTACTTC. As protein: CASSINRGETQYF.

This clone turned up a few times. The chain employs TRBV7-2 and TRBJ2-2; maybe TRBD1 (5 bases). V lost 0 bases, J lost 5 bases, and 7 bases lay in between. Germline lookup yields CDR1 SGHTA and CDR2 FQGNSA. The CDR3 extends over 14 amino acids. CDR3 loop: CASSLAQGTGELFF. The CDR3 region has the DNA TGTGCCAGCAGCTTAGCGCAGGGAACCGGGGAGCTGTTTTTT. The variable domain in full, completed from reference TRBV7-2 and TRBJ2-2, reads GAGVSQSPSNKVTEKGKDVELRCDPISGHTALYWYRQSLGQGLEFLIYFQGNSAPDKSGLPSDRFSAERTGGSVSTLTIQRTQQEDSAVYLCASSLAQGTGELFFGEGSRLTVL.

A few counts support this clone. V gene TRBV19 combines with J gene TRBJ1-2; TRBD1 matches 9 bases. This CDR3 contains 13 residues. Germline V gene sequence: CDR1 LNHDA, CDR2 SQIVND (reference sequence). J lost 3 bases, V lost 8 bases, and 4 bases had no gene match. For the CDR3, the DNA is TGTGCCAGTGGGACAGGGTCCGACTATGGCTACACCTTC. It translates to CASGTGSDYGYTF.

V usage is TRBV27 and J usage is TRBJ2-2; maybe TRBD1 (5 bases). The V gene lost 8 bases and the J gene lost 6 bases, with 19 bases spanning the gap. The germline V gene encodes CDR1 MNHEY and CDR2 SMNVEV (reference sequence). This CDR3 comprises 15 residues. CDR3 sequence (DNA): TGTGCCAGCGGGCTCCAAGGGGCGCTGTCCGGGGAGCTGTTTTTT. The encoded protein is CASGLQGALSGELFF.

V gene TRBV15 combines with J gene TRBJ1-1, with 7 nucleotides matching TRBD1. Trimming took 0 bases from V and 0 from J; bases not matched to a gene: 4. CDR3 length equals 16 residues. The germline V gene encodes CDR1 LNHNV and CDR2 YYDKDF (reference sequence). This CDR3 is CATSRERTGVNTEAFF. In nucleotides, the CDR3 is TGTGCCACCAGCAGAGAAAGGACAGGCGTGAACACTGAAGCTTTCTTT.

A remark on this clone: Distinct nucleotide sequences in the sample also encode this CDR3. V usage is TRBV5-1 and J usage is TRBJ2-5; 7 nucleotides match TRBD1. This CDR3 has 14 amino acids. With 2 bases clipped from V and 2 bases from J, the junction kept 3 bases outside the gene matches. Germline V gives CDR1 SGHRS, CDR2 YFSETQ. CDR3 loop: CASSFGQDQETQYF. The CDR3 DNA sequence: TGCGCCAGCAGCTTTGGACAGGATCAAGAGACCCAGTACTTC. The full variable domain, with the rest looked up from reference TRBV5-1 and TRBJ2-5, is KAGVTQTPRYLIKTRGQQVTLSCSPISGHRSVSWYQQTPGQGLQFLFEYFSETQRNKGNFPGRFSGRQFSNSRSEMNVSTLELGDSALYLCASSFGQDQETQYFGPGTRLLVL.

As DNA, the CDR3 is TGTGCCAGCAGCTTAAACCCCCCCGGGACTAGCGGATACAATGAGCAGTTCTTC. Amino acid sequence: CASSLNPPGTSGYNEQFF. V gene TRBV7-3 combines with J gene TRBJ2-1, with 11 bases aligning to TRBD2. The CDR3 is made up of 18 amino acids. Germline V gene sequence: CDR1 SGHTA, CDR2 FQGTGA. The ends lost 1 base at V and 4 bases at J; junction bases unmatched: 9.

V gene TRBV3-1 (or the pseudogene TRBV3-2) combines with J gene TRBJ2-5; 10 positions match TRBD2. V dropped 4 bases and J dropped 1; count of bases not matched to a gene: 6. The germline V gene encodes CDR1 LGHDT and CDR2 YNNKEL (reference sequence). The CDR3 covers 16 residues. CDR3 in DNA: TGTGCCAGCAGCCGATTTAAGCGGGGGGGCCAAGAGACCCAGTACTTC. It yields the protein CASSRFKRGGQETQYF.

The rearrangement joins TRBV29-1 to TRBJ1-5, with 12 bases fitting TRBD1. The CDR3 contains 14 residues. Germline V gene data show CDR1 as SQVTM and CDR2 as ANQGSEA. V trimming: 6 bases; J trimming: 7 bases; junction bases outside the gene matches: 7. CDR3 in DNA: TGCAGCGTCCCGGGACAGGGGGCCGAACAGCCCCAGCATTTT. Translated, it gives CSVPGQGAEQPQHF.

This clone was found once. The rearrangement uses TRBV11-3 and TRBJ2-7; 9 nucleotides align to TRBD1. CDR3 length equals 15 residues. Germline trimming cut 4 bases from V and 6 bases from J; bases unmatched to any gene: 10. CDR1 is SGHNT and CDR2 is YENEEA in the germline V gene. The CDR3 nucleotides are TGTGCCAGCAGCTCCGGACAGGGGACAGGCCGCGAGCAGTACTTC. Encoded protein: CASSSGQGTGREQYF.

The chain is built from TRBV6-6 and TRBJ2-7; 10 bases match TRBD2. Per the germline V gene, CDR1 is MNHNY and CDR2 is SVGAGI (reference sequence). This CDR3 spans 12 amino acids. Germline trimming cut 8 bases from V and 10 bases from J; bases unmatched to any gene: 8. Here the CDR3 DNA reads TGTGCCAGCTCCCCATCTAGCGGGGGACAGTACTTC. As protein: CASSPSSGGQYF.

V gene TRBV9 combines with J gene TRBJ2-3; 10 bases line up with TRBD2. The germline V gene encodes CDR1 SGDLS and CDR2 YYNGEE. The CDR3 loop spans 18 amino acids. The V and J ends lost 0 bases and 2 bases, in that order; junction bases with no gene match: 9. The CDR3 DNA reads as TGTGCCAGCAGCGTAGATGTGTGGACTAGCGGATCCACAGATACGCAGTATTTT. This gives the protein CASSVDVWTSGSTDTQYF.

The V call is TRBV29-1, the J call TRBJ2-7; 11 bases are a match to TRBD1. This CDR3 region has 14 residues. The germline gives CDR1 SQVTM, CDR2 ANQGSEA. With V trimmed by 7 bases and J by 3 bases, 8 bases remained unmatched. The CDR3 loop is CSAQGQGEDYEQYF. As DNA, the CDR3 is TGCAGCGCCCAGGGACAGGGGGAGGACTACGAGCAGTACTTC.

The V call is TRBV4-2, the J call TRBJ2-1; 11 bases are a match to TRBD2. Germline V gives CDR1 LGHNA, CDR2 YNFKEQ. CDR3 length: 18 residues. The J segment lost 0 bases and the V segment lost 3 bases, leaving 7 bases of the junction unmatched. CDR3 bases: TGTGCCAGCAGCCACCCCTCTAGCGGGGGGACCTCCTACAATGAGCAGTTCTTC. Amino acid sequence: CASSHPSSGGTSYNEQFF.

V usage is TRBV12-3 or TRBV12-4 and J usage is TRBJ1-2; unclear D gene. Between the trimmed V and J ends, which lost 5 bases and 5 bases, there was a span of 12 bases. This CDR3 spans 13 amino acids. The CDR3 loop reads CASSRRGDYGYTF. CDR3 bases: TGTGCCAGCAGTCGCCGCGGAGATTATGGCTACACCTTC.

V is TRBV5-1 and J is TRBJ1-1; 7 nucleotides line up with TRBD1. J lost 4 bases, V lost 2 bases, and 5 bases had no gene match. Germline-derived CDR1 and CDR2 are SGHRS and YFSETQ. There are 14 residues in the CDR3. The CDR3 is CASSFVSGGTEAFF. CDR3 nucleotide sequence: TGCGCCAGCAGCTTCGTATCAGGGGGCACTGAAGCTTTCTTT.

The CDR3 reads CASSLGGFSSGNTIYF. Here the CDR3 DNA reads TGTGCCAGCAGTTTAGGGGGCTTTAGCTCTGGAAACACCATATATTTT. The V gene is TRBV6-5, the J gene TRBJ1-3; 7 nucleotides match TRBD1. Germline assignment: CDR1 MNHEY and CDR2 SVGAGI. V was clipped by 4 bases and J by 0 bases; unmatched bases: 6. The length of the CDR3 is 16 residues.

V and J are TRBV4-1 and TRBJ1-5, with D perhaps matching TRBD1 (5 bases). The CDR3 extends over 14 amino acids. Germline lookup yields CDR1 MGHRA and CDR2 YSYEKL. The V end was cut by 2 bases, the J end by 6 bases, with 11 bases between. The DNA of the CDR3 is TGCGCCAGCAGCCAATGGGAGGGGACTCAGCCCCAGCATTTT. It is translated as CASSQWEGTQPQHF.